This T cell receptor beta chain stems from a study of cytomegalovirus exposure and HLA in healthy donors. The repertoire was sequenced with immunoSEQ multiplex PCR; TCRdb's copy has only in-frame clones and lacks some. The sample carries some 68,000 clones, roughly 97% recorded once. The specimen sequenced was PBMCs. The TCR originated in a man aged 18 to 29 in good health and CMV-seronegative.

CDR3: CASSFRRGGGHQPQHF. The CDR3 nucleotides read TGTGCCAGCAGTTTCAGGAGGGGCGGGGGGCATCAGCCCCAGCATTTT. The genes are TRBV28 and TRBJ1-5; maybe TRBD1 (6 bases). The CDR3 has 16 amino acids. From germline, CDR1 is MDHEN and CDR2 SYDVKM. Trimming removed 3 bases at V and 5 bases at J, with 17 bases between.